Following are 7 T cell receptor beta chains from one sample sequenced in a study of T cell changes during pregnancy in multiple sclerosis. Sequenced by immunoSEQ multiplex PCR; TCRdb stores in-frame clones only, minus some. The sample has under 150,000 clones; roughly 97% are singletons. The material sequenced was peripheral blood, taken after pregnancy. Receptors originate from a female donor with multiple sclerosis, enrolled in a pregnancy study.

The chain recombines TRBV4-2 with TRBJ2-1, with 10 bases fitting TRBD2. The CDR3 has 16 residues. V lost 0 bases to trimming and J lost 6 bases; unmatched junction nucleotides: 5. Germline V CDR1 and CDR2: LGHNA, YNFKEQ. The CDR3 coding sequence is TGTGCCAGCAGCCAAGACGGAGCGGGAGGGATCAATGAGCAGTTCTTC. It specifies CASSQDGAGGINEQFF.

The V and J genes are TRBV5-4 and TRBJ2-1, with 14 bases matching TRBD2. Unmatched junction bases numbered 6, after V lost 0 bases and J lost 10 bases. The CDR3 sequence is 16 residues long. In germline, CDR1 is SGHNT, CDR2 YYREEE (reference sequence). CDR3 residues: CASSLVGLAGEAEQFF. The CDR3 bases are TGTGCCAGCAGCTTGGTGGGACTAGCGGGAGAGGCGGAGCAGTTCTTC.

The chain combines TRBV23-1 with TRBJ1-4, with a weak D call TRBD1 (5 bases). TRBV23-1 is an ORF for which the function is uncertain. This CDR3 comprises 22 residues. V lost 4 bases and J 0 bases, leaving 30 bases between the germline ends. The CDR3 nucleotides read TGCGCCAGCAGTCTGGGACGGGGGACTGCCCTCGACCTGGCCGCAACTAATGAAAAACTGTTTTTT. Translation: CASSLGRGTALDLAATNEKLFF.

V gene TRBV30 combines with J gene TRBJ1-2; 9 bases are a match to TRBD1. This CDR3 region has 14 residues. After removal of 1 base from V and 0 bases from J, the junction contained 0 bases not matched to a gene. Per germline, CDR1 GTSNPN and CDR2 SVGIG (reference sequence). CDR3 nucleotide sequence: TGTGCCTGGAGTGGGGACAGGGCTAACTATGGCTACACCTTC. It encodes CAWSGDRANYGYTF.

The genes are TRBV18 and TRBJ2-5, with D possibly being TRBD1 (5 bases). V lost 1 base, J lost 1 base, and 13 bases lay in between. Germline loops: CDR1 KGHSH, CDR2 LQKENI. This CDR3 has 16 amino acids. The CDR3 is CASSPQGFRSQETQYF. The CDR3 DNA sequence: TGTGCCAGCTCACCACAGGGGTTCAGGTCCCAAGAGACCCAGTACTTC.

This chain uses TRBV27 with TRBJ1-2; the match to TRBD1 covers 7 bases. After removal of 5 bases from V and 5 bases from J, the junction contained 8 bases not matched to a gene. This CDR3 contains 14 residues. Germline V gives CDR1 MNHEY, CDR2 SMNVEV (reference sequence). CDR3 sequence: CASSADRARYGYTF. CDR3 DNA sequence: TGTGCCAGCAGTGCTGACAGGGCAAGGTATGGCTACACCTTC.

The chain has TRBV7-6 and TRBJ1-2; possible D gene TRBD1, 5 bases. Germline V gene sequence: CDR1 SGHVS, CDR2 FNYEAQ. The CDR3 consists of 13 residues. V gave up 11 bases and J gave up 0 bases, with 13 bases separating them. CDR3: CASGVGANYGYTF. The CDR3 nucleotides are TGTGCCTCGGGGGTGGGAGCTAACTATGGCTACACCTTC.